This T cell receptor (beta chain) was found in a study of cytomegalovirus exposure and HLA in healthy donors. Germline CDR1 and CDR2: ENHRY and SYGVKD. V trimming: 0 bases; J trimming: 3 bases; junction bases outside the gene matches: 9. The CDR3 runs 17 residues. Amplification used 60 Vbeta primers and 13 Jbeta primers. Original processing methods: In a later analysis, the count reached about 80 million unique TCR beta chains, with around 11 million shared. This table comes from immunoSEQ multiplex PCR, and its TCRdb copy is limited to in-frame clones, with some not included. The D gene and trimming were derived from the DNA, and the V and J assignments and clone size from that table. The repertoire consists of about 100,000 clones, with about 80% occurring once and the leading ten covering 3.1%.

The gene calls are TRBV10-3 and TRBJ2-7; the match to TRBD1 covers 9 bases. The specimen was PBMCs. This clonotype was sampled from a woman aged 40 to 50 in good health and CMV-seronegative. The CDR3 nucleotides are TGTGCCATCAGTGAGTCGCTTGGGACAGGGATATACTACGAGCAGTACTTC. Translation gives CAISESLGTGIYYEQYF.